One and the same sample provided the 19 T cell receptor beta chains below, sequenced in a study of shared clonotypes between healthy human individuals. The naive CD8 fraction comprised CD45RO-negative cells positively selected for CCR7 and excluded terminally differentiated effector memory CD45RA+ cells. The repertoire was sequenced with immunoSEQ multiplex PCR; TCRdb's copy has only in-frame clones and lacks some. The table lists hundreds of thousands of clones, roughly 98% of them singletons. Sequenced: naive CD8+ T cells sorted from blood. These receptors were collected from a man aged 25 to 45 in good health.

V gene TRBV27 combines with J gene TRBJ1-2; the D is unclear. V was shortened by 7 bases and J by 0 bases, with 15 bases between the two germline ends. The CDR3 is 15 residues long. CDR1 is MNHEY and CDR2 is SMNVEV in the germline V gene (reference sequence). The CDR3 protein is CASTSWPIANYGYTF. The CDR3 region has the DNA TGTGCCAGCACCTCCTGGCCCATAGCTAACTATGGCTACACCTTC.

The chain joins TRBV29-1 to TRBJ1-3; no reliable D call. Trimming shortened V by 4 bases and J by 0 bases, and 10 bases separated the two germline ends. The CDR3 extends over 14 amino acids. CDR1 is SQVTM and CDR2 is ANQGSEA in the germline V gene. The CDR3 bases are TGCAGCGTTGTGTTAGGCACCTCTGGAAACACCATATATTTT. It yields the protein CSVVLGTSGNTIYF.

The genes are TRBV5-1 and TRBJ2-7, with D possibly matching TRBD2 (5 bases). V gave up 1 base and J gave up 6 bases, with 17 bases separating them. The CDR3 length is 15 residues. Germline loops: CDR1 SGHRS, CDR2 YFSETQ. CDR3 residues: CASSLTLAPRSEQYF. In DNA, the CDR3 is TGCGCCAGCAGCTTGACCCTAGCACCAAGATCCGAGCAGTACTTC.

This chain connects TRBV10-2 to TRBJ2-1, with 7 bases aligning to TRBD2. V lost 5 bases to trimming and J lost 3 bases; unmatched junction nucleotides: 4. The CDR3 length is 14 residues. The V gene's germline CDR1 is WSHSY and CDR2 SAAADI. CDR3 coding DNA: TGCGCCAGCAGTCGATTAGCGGGCTACAATGAGCAGTTCTTC. Protein: CASSRLAGYNEQFF.

This rearrangement joins TRBV6-5 to TRBJ2-1; perhaps TRBD2 as D (6 bases). V lost 5 bases, J lost 4 bases, and 12 bases lay in between. The CDR3 loop spans 14 amino acids. Germline V gives CDR1 MNHEY, CDR2 SVGAGI. The CDR3 protein is CASSPGEAYNEQFF. The CDR3 DNA is TGTGCCAGCAGTCCGGGGGAGGCTTACAATGAGCAGTTCTTC.

This clone showed up just once. The V call is TRBV9, the J call TRBJ2-1; 8 bases agree with TRBD2. Losses at the gene ends were 3 bases for V and 7 bases for J; bases not matched to a gene: 9. CDR1 and CDR2 from the germline V gene are SGDLS and YYNGEE. CDR3 length equals 15 residues. Here the CDR3 DNA reads TGTGCCAGCAGCGCGTCGGGACTAGTAATGAATGAGCAGTTCTTC. Translated: CASSASGLVMNEQFF. The whole variable domain, remainder taken from reference TRBV9 and TRBJ2-1, is DSGVTQTPKHLITATGQRVTLRCSPRSGDLSVYWYQQSLDQGLQFLIQYYNGEERAKGNILERFSAQQFPDLHSELNLSSLELGDSALYFCASSASGLVMNEQFFGPGTRLTVL.

The V gene is TRBV29-1, the J gene TRBJ1-1; D remains unclear. Germline V gene lookup returns CDR1 SQVTM and CDR2 ANQGSEA. The CDR3 extends over 13 amino acids. Trimming took off 5 bases at V and 4 bases at J, with 14 bases between the two ends. The CDR3 sequence: CSVRDLLGTEAFF. The CDR3 DNA is TGCAGCGTTAGAGACCTTCTTGGCACTGAAGCTTTCTTT.

The V call is TRBV5-1, the J call TRBJ2-7; maybe TRBD2 (6 bases). V was clipped by 0 bases and J by 2 bases, with 9 bases between them. Germline CDR1 reads SGHRS; CDR2 reads YFSETQ. The CDR3 runs to 14 residues. The CDR3 spells CASSLVGGTYEQYF. For the CDR3, the DNA is TGCGCCAGCAGCTTGGTGGGGGGAACCTACGAGCAGTACTTC. The full variable domain, in which reference TRBV5-1 and TRBJ2-7 provide the parts outside the CDR3, is KAGVTQTPRYLIKTRGQQVTLSCSPISGHRSVSWYQQTPGQGLQFLFEYFSETQRNKGNFPGRFSGRQFSNSRSEMNVSTLELGDSALYLCASSLVGGTYEQYFGPGTRLTVT.

The chain uses TRBV5-6 and TRBJ1-2, with D perhaps matching TRBD1 (6 bases). CDR3 length equals 14 residues. The germline gives CDR1 SGHDT, CDR2 YYEEEE. The V and J ends lost 3 bases and 4 bases respectively, with 13 bases between them. Written as DNA, the CDR3 is TGTGCCAGCAGCTCCCGGGGGGGGCCCTATGGCTACACCTTC. Translating gives CASSSRGGPYGYTF.

The table lists this clone with a count of one. The CDR3 is CASSRDRDTGELFF. CDR3 DNA sequence: TGTGCCAGCAGCCGAGACAGGGACACCGGGGAGCTGTTTTTT. The rearrangement links TRBV7-6 to TRBJ2-2, with 7 nucleotides matching TRBD1. CDR3 length: 14 residues. CDR1 is SGHVS, CDR2 FNYEAQ, per germline. Trimming at V came to 5 bases and at J to 3 bases, leaving 3 bases not matched to a gene.

This rearrangement joins TRBV27 to TRBJ2-1, with TRBD2 matching 16 bases. Germline V gene lookup returns CDR1 MNHEY and CDR2 SMNVEV (reference sequence). The J segment lost 6 bases and the V segment lost 6 bases, leaving 17 bases of the junction unmatched. The CDR3 consists of 20 residues. CDR3 DNA: TGTGCCAGCAGGCTGACTTGGGGACTAGCGGGAGGGCCTCGAAGCAATGAGCAGTTCTTC. Translated: CASRLTWGLAGGPRSNEQFF.

The chain carries TRBV5-1 and TRBJ2-7, with a possible D match to TRBD2 (6 bases). This CDR3 is built from 15 residues. The germline gives CDR1 SGHRS, CDR2 YFSETQ. V was trimmed by 1 base and J by 2 bases, leaving 13 bases between them. This CDR3 reads CASSLKFGSPYEQYF. CDR3 DNA: TGCGCCAGCAGCTTGAAGTTCGGGAGTCCCTACGAGCAGTACTTC. The complete variable domain, with remaining parts taken from reference TRBV5-1 and TRBJ2-7, reads KAGVTQTPRYLIKTRGQQVTLSCSPISGHRSVSWYQQTPGQGLQFLFEYFSETQRNKGNFPGRFSGRQFSNSRSEMNVSTLELGDSALYLCASSLKFGSPYEQYFGPGTRLTVT.

The genes are TRBV2 and TRBJ2-7; 7 nucleotides agree with TRBD1. The CDR3 has 13 amino acids. Germline loops: CDR1 SNHLY, CDR2 FYNNEI. V shed 6 bases and J 2 bases; nucleotides not matched to a gene: 4. The CDR3 spells CASREQGTYEQYF. CDR3 sequence (DNA): TGTGCCAGCAGGGAACAGGGGACCTACGAGCAGTACTTC.

On this clone: This sample also contains other DNA sequences that code for the same CDR3. The rearrangement uses TRBV7-9 and TRBJ2-7; no clear D gene. This CDR3 has 11 residues. The germline CDR1 and CDR2 sequences are SEHNR and FQNEAQ (reference sequence). The ends were cut back, 5 bases at V and 0 bases at J, with 2 bases in the middle. As DNA, the CDR3 is TGTGCCAGCAGCCGCTCCTACGAGCAGTACTTC. It codes for CASSRSYEQYF.

A note on this clone: The identical CDR3 is also encoded by other nucleotide sequences in the sample. The chain is built from TRBV6-5 and TRBJ1-1; no reliable D call. V shed 0 bases and J shed 1 base, with 9 bases lying between them. Germline V lookup: CDR1 MNHEY, CDR2 SVGAGI. The CDR3 extends over 15 amino acids. The CDR3 DNA reads as TGTGCCAGCAGTTACTCCGGCCAGCGGAACACTGAAGCTTTCTTT. Its translation: CASSYSGQRNTEAFF.

This clone was recorded only once. The rearrangement uses TRBV5-1 and TRBJ2-2; TRBD1 matches at 9 bases. CDR3 length: 15 amino acids. V trimming: 2 bases; J trimming: 7 bases; junction bases outside the gene matches: 6. Looked up from germline, CDR1 is SGHRS and CDR2 is YFSETQ. The CDR3 DNA follows: TGCGCCAGCAGCTTCGGGGACAGGGATGTCGGGGAGCTGTTTTTT. Its protein product is CASSFGDRDVGELFF.

The rearrangement uses TRBV2 and TRBJ2-3; 10 nucleotides align to TRBD1. The CDR3 is 19 residues long. Trimming removed 3 bases from V and 3 bases from J; junction bases left unmatched: 15. CDR1 SNHLY and CDR2 FYNNEI come from the germline V gene. The CDR3 loop reads CASSETDRGLGGRTDTQYF. The CDR3 nucleotides read TGTGCCAGCAGTGAGACTGACAGGGGGCTGGGGGGTCGAACAGATACGCAGTATTTT.

The V call is TRBV7-9, the J call TRBJ2-2; 10 nucleotides align to TRBD2. Germline V gene lookup returns CDR1 SEHNR and CDR2 FQNEAQ (reference sequence). The CDR3 consists of 17 residues. Trimming at V came to 6 bases and at J to 4 bases, leaving 11 bases not matched to a gene. This chain's CDR3 is CASSSGTSARVTGELFF. For the CDR3, the DNA is TGTGCCAGCAGTAGTGGGACTAGCGCGAGAGTCACCGGGGAGCTGTTTTTT.

This chain uses TRBV2 with TRBJ2-7; D is uncertain. Trimming took 6 bases from V and 1 from J, leaving 10 bases between them. This CDR3 contains 13 residues. Per germline, CDR1 SNHLY and CDR2 FYNNEI. The chain's CDR3 is CASRGKPSYEQYF. CDR3 DNA sequence: TGTGCCAGCAGGGGAAAGCCTTCCTACGAGCAGTACTTC.